Presented here are 12 T cell receptor beta chains from one specimen sequenced in a study of cytomegalovirus exposure and HLA in healthy donors. Both 60 Vbeta primers and 13 Jbeta primers went into the PCR. Repertoires were generated with immunoSEQ multiplex PCR, while TCRdb's copy carries only in-frame clones and drops some. This table holds 150,000 to 200,000 clones, more than 80% found once. The material sequenced was PBMCs. The receptors were sampled from a woman in her fifties or sixties in good health and CMV-seropositive.

The CDR3 DNA follows: TGTGCCAGTAGTTCGGCGGGGGGGGTTAAAAACATTCAGTACTTC. Translating it yields CASSSAGGVKNIQYF. This chain joins TRBV19 and TRBJ2-4, with 9 bases aligning to TRBD2. CDR3 length: 15 residues. CDR1 is LNHDA and CDR2 is SQIVND in the germline V gene (reference sequence). The V segment lost 5 bases and the J segment 4 bases; nucleotides outside the gene matches: 6.

The V and J genes are TRBV11-2 and TRBJ1-1; maybe TRBD1 (6 bases). With 4 bases removed from V and 4 bases from J, the gap between germline ends came to 13 bases. The CDR3 covers 14 residues. CDR1 and CDR2 from the germline V gene are SGHAT and FQNNGV. The CDR3 protein is CASSWDTGFTEAFF. In DNA, the CDR3 is TGTGCCAGCAGCTGGGACACAGGGTTCACTGAAGCTTTCTTT. Together with reference TRBV11-2 and TRBJ1-1, the CDR3 gives the full variable domain: EAGVAQSPRYKIIEKRQSVAFWCNPISGHATLYWYQQILGQGPKLLIQFQNNGVVDDSQLPKDRFSAERLKGVDSTLKIQPAKLEDSAVYLCASSWDTGFTEAFFGQGTRLTVV.

V is TRBV7-2 and J is TRBJ2-2, with a possible D match to TRBD1 (5 bases). The CDR3 runs 14 residues. Germline V CDR1 and CDR2: SGHTA, FQGNSA. Trimming took off 5 bases at V and 4 bases at J, with 11 bases between the two ends. The CDR3, as DNA: TGTGCCAGCAGCCTAAGACAGATCACCGGGGAGCTGTTTTTT. It yields the protein CASSLRQITGELFF.

The V and J genes are TRBV30 and TRBJ1-2; weak D call: TRBD1 (6 bases). Germline assignment: CDR1 GTSNPN and CDR2 SVGIG (reference sequence). Trimming took off 1 base at V and 2 bases at J, with 20 bases between the two ends. The CDR3 sequence is 17 residues long. DNA of the CDR3: TGTGCCTGGAGTGGATACCGGTTAGGACAGAGAAACTATGGCTACACCTTC. Amino acid sequence: CAWSGYRLGQRNYGYTF.

The CDR3 DNA reads as TGTGCCAGCAGGTGGAGGGACACCGGGGAGCTGTTTTTT. This sequence encodes CASRWRDTGELFF. The chain combines TRBV6-1 with TRBJ2-2, with a possible D match to TRBD2 (6 bases). Germline CDR1 MNHNS, CDR2 SASEGT. The CDR3 runs 13 residues. The V gene lost 6 bases and the J gene lost 3 bases, with 8 bases spanning the gap.

The chain combines TRBV28 with TRBJ1-2, with a weak D call TRBD1 (5 bases). CDR3 length equals 13 residues. The V and J ends lost 2 bases and 5 bases respectively, with 9 bases between them. The germline gives CDR1 MDHEN, CDR2 SYDVKM. The CDR3 region is CASSLTGLYGYTF. CDR3 nucleotides: TGTGCCAGCAGTTTAACAGGCTTGTATGGCTACACCTTC.

The sample holds one count of this clone. The J gene is TRBJ2-1, the V gene TRBV9, with D unresolved. V was cut by 0 bases and J by 3 bases, with 7 bases left in between. From germline, CDR1 is SGDLS and CDR2 YYNGEE. The CDR3 has 14 residues. CDR3 nucleotides: TGTGCCAGCAGCGTAGCGGGTGACTACAATGAGCAGTTCTTC. Amino acid sequence: CASSVAGDYNEQFF.

This clone was observed a few times. The chain is built from TRBV4-1 and TRBJ1-1, with D perhaps matching TRBD1 (5 bases). CDR1 is MGHRA, CDR2 YSYEKL, per germline. Trimming shortened V by 4 bases and J by 0 bases, and 9 bases separated the two germline ends. The CDR3 is 14 amino acids. CDR3 nucleotides: TGCGCCAGCAGCCTCCGGGACTTGAACACTGAAGCTTTCTTT. It yields the protein CASSLRDLNTEAFF.

The V gene is TRBV7-8, the J gene TRBJ1-2, with unresolved D. With 1 base removed from V and 4 bases from J, the gap between germline ends came to 7 bases. CDR1 is SGHVS, CDR2 FQNEAQ, per germline. This CDR3 is 13 amino acids long. This CDR3 reads CASSLESGYGYTF. The CDR3 DNA reads TGTGCCAGCAGCTTAGAGTCAGGCTATGGCTACACCTTC. The full variable domain, in which reference TRBV7-8 and TRBJ1-2 provide the parts outside the CDR3, is GAGVSQSPRYKVAKRGQDVALRCDPISGHVSLFWYQQALGQGPEFLTYFQNEAQLDKSGLPSDRFFAERPEGSVSTLKIQRTQQEDSAVYLCASSLESGYGYTFGSGTRLTVV.

This chain uses TRBV18 with TRBJ1-1, with D maybe TRBD1 (5 bases). Trimming stripped 0 bases from V and 7 bases from J, with 9 bases between. The CDR3 extends over 13 amino acids. CDR1 and CDR2 (germline): KGHSH, LQKENI. The CDR3 bases are TGTGCCAGCTCACCACCGACCAGGGATGAAGCTTTCTTT. This encodes CASSPPTRDEAFF.

The sample holds a few counts of this clone. One end of the junction does not line up with germline, which may come from a read error. This chain links TRBV28 with TRBJ2-5, with D perhaps TRBD1 (6 bases). The CDR3 length is 10 residues. CDR1 is MDHEN, CDR2 SYDVKM, per germline. CDR3 coding DNA: TGTGCCAGCAGTACACGGGACATACACTTC. It encodes CASSTRDIHF.

The chain employs TRBV15 and TRBJ1-1, with D perhaps matching TRBD1 (6 bases). CDR3 size: 15 residues. Germline CDR1 and CDR2: LNHNV and YYDKDF (reference sequence). The V gene lost 1 base and the J gene lost 1 base, with 10 bases spanning the gap. The CDR3 region is CATSRGWGRNTEAFF. The CDR3 DNA sequence: TGTGCCACCAGCAGAGGGTGGGGGCGGAACACTGAAGCTTTCTTT. Full variable domain (outside the CDR3, taken from reference TRBV15 and TRBJ1-1): DAMVIQNPRYQVTQFGKPVTLSCSQTLNHNVMYWYQQKSSQAPKLLFHYYDKDFNNEADTPDNFQSRRPNTSFCFLDIRSPGLGDTAMYLCATSRGWGRNTEAFFGQGTRLTVV.